These 18 T cell receptor beta chains originate from one sample sequenced in a study of T cells after yellow fever vaccination. A single record per CDR3 protein comes from TCRdb applying MiXCR to the 5' RACE reads. This sample has 510,000 or so distinct CDR3 sequences, with around 21% found just once. The sequencing here drew on PBMCs, taken 15 days after the yellow fever booster vaccination. These receptor sequences come from a man aged 30-40 years who received the YFV17D yellow fever vaccine.

This clonotype was observed a handful of times. The genes are TRBV5-1 and TRBJ2-1; TRBD2 matches 9 bases. CDR1 and CDR2 (germline): SGHRS, YFSETQ. The CDR3 has 16 amino acids. V trimming: 0 bases; J trimming: 6 bases; junction bases outside the gene matches: 7. CDR3 loop: CASSLAVIAGANEQFF. The DNA of the CDR3 is TGCGCCAGCAGCTTGGCCGTGATAGCGGGAGCCAATGAGCAGTTCTTC. Looking up the rest from reference TRBV5-1 and TRBJ2-1 gives the full variable domain: KAGVTQTPRYLIKTRGQQVTLSCSPISGHRSVSWYQQTPGQGLQFLFEYFSETQRNKGNFPGRFSGRQFSNSRSEMNVSTLELGDSALYLCASSLAVIAGANEQFFGPGTRLTVL.

V gene TRBV7-2 combines with J gene TRBJ2-1; D gene unclear. The CDR3 contains 11 residues. Germline lookup yields CDR1 SGHTA and CDR2 FQGNSA. The V and J ends lost 5 bases and 12 bases respectively, with 11 bases between them. CDR3 nucleotide sequence: TGTGCCAGCAGCCCCTTAGGAGCGCAGTTCTTC. Amino acid sequence: CASSPLGAQFF.

This rearrangement joins TRBV5-1 to TRBJ1-1; D unclear. This CDR3 is built from 13 residues. With 4 bases removed from V and 4 bases from J, the gap between germline ends came to 11 bases. Germline CDR1 is SGHRS and CDR2 is YFSETQ. The CDR3 bases are TGCGCCAGCAGCGCGGTCACGGGCACTGAAGCTTTCTTT. Translation gives CASSAVTGTEAFF.

This chain connects TRBV10-2 to TRBJ2-3; either TRBD1 or TRBD2 may supply D (5 bases each). This CDR3 has 15 amino acids. With 8 bases removed from V and 2 bases from J, the gap between germline ends came to 17 bases. CDR1 WSHSY and CDR2 SAAADI come from the germline V gene. CDR3 region: CASLRDAVLTDTQYF. CDR3 nucleotides: TGCGCCAGCCTTAGGGACGCGGTACTCACAGATACGCAGTATTTT.

This clonotype showed up just a few times. This chain links TRBV28 with TRBJ2-7, with D possibly matching TRBD1 (5 bases). CDR1 and CDR2 from the germline V gene are MDHEN and SYDVKM. The ends were cut back, 2 bases at V and 4 bases at J, with 9 bases in the middle. This CDR3 contains 13 residues. CDR3 bases: TGTGCCAGCAGTTTAAGTGCAGGGTACGAGCAGTACTTC. This sequence encodes CASSLSAGYEQYF.

In its sample, this clonotype was seen once. The chain couples TRBV7-6 to TRBJ2-5; D possibly matches TRBD1 or TRBD2 (6 bases each). This CDR3 is built from 17 residues. Germline values: CDR1 SGHVS, CDR2 FNYEAQ. With 5 bases removed from V and 4 bases from J, the gap between germline ends came to 23 bases. The chain's CDR3 is CASSRGLWDQRSETQYF. DNA for the CDR3: TGTGCCAGCAGCCGGGGGCTTTGGGATCAGCGGTCAGAGACCCAGTACTTC. Using reference TRBV7-6 and TRBJ2-5 for the parts outside the CDR3, the full variable domain is GAGVSQSPRYKVTKRGQDVALRCDPISGHVSLYWYRQALGQGPEFLTYFNYEAQQDKSGLPNDRFSAERPEGSISTLTIQRTEQRDSAMYRCASSRGLWDQRSETQYFGPGTRLLVL.

The chain joins TRBV10-1 to TRBJ2-3; a weak D match, TRBD1 (5 bases). Trimming removed 0 bases at V and 4 bases at J, with 11 bases between. The CDR3 consists of 15 residues. Germline loops: CDR1 WNHNN, CDR2 SYGVQD (reference sequence). CDR3 sequence reads: CASSESGRGSDTQYF. The CDR3 coding sequence is TGCGCCAGCAGTGAGTCGGGAAGGGGCTCAGATACGCAGTATTTT.

This clonotype has a count of ten or more. The chain uses TRBV29-1 and TRBJ2-2; tentative D call: TRBD2 (5 bases). Between the trimmed V and J ends, which lost 4 bases and 0 bases, there was a span of 12 bases. Germline V gives CDR1 SQVTM, CDR2 ANQGSEA. This CDR3 spans 15 amino acids. The CDR3 DNA follows: TGCAGCGTTGGCGGGCAGGCCGCGAACACCGGGGAGCTGTTTTTT. Translated: CSVGGQAANTGELFF.

The V gene is TRBV5-1, the J gene TRBJ2-5; a possible D gene is TRBD1 (8 bases). Germline-derived CDR1 and CDR2 are SGHRS and YFSETQ. V gave up 4 bases and J gave up 5 bases, with 21 bases separating them. The CDR3 loop spans 16 amino acids. CDR3 in amino acids: CASSLTRTGRGETQYF. The CDR3 nucleotides are TGCGCCAGCAGCCTAACGAGGACAGGGCGGGGGGAGACCCAGTACTTC.

A few counts support this clonotype. The J gene is TRBJ1-1, the V gene TRBV5-1; 11 positions match TRBD1. V was pared by 3 bases and J by 4 bases, with 2 bases of the junction left unmatched. Germline CDR1 SGHRS, CDR2 YFSETQ. The CDR3 is 14 residues long. The CDR3: CASSWGTGGTEAFF. The CDR3 nucleotides read TGCGCCAGCAGCTGGGGGACAGGGGGCACTGAAGCTTTCTTT.

The V and J genes are TRBV5-1 and TRBJ2-2; 14 bases are a match to TRBD2. Per the germline V gene, CDR1 is SGHRS and CDR2 is YFSETQ. The CDR3 is 18 amino acids. V lost 4 bases and J lost 5; bases outside the gene matches: 10. CDR3 sequence reads: CASSPLTSGRAKTGELFF. The CDR3, as DNA: TGCGCCAGCAGCCCGCTGACTAGCGGGAGGGCCAAAACCGGGGAGCTGTTTTTT.

This rearrangement joins TRBV12-3 or TRBV12-4 to TRBJ2-1; the D gene is possibly TRBD1 (6 bases). The V gene lost 3 bases and the J gene lost 9 bases, with 12 bases spanning the gap. The CDR3 is 13 amino acids. CDR3 sequence: CASSLGARGEQFF. As DNA, the CDR3 is TGTGCCAGCAGTTTGGGGGCCCGGGGTGAGCAGTTCTTC.

V and J are TRBV29-1 and TRBJ2-1, with 10 bases fitting TRBD2. Germline V gene sequence: CDR1 SQVTM, CDR2 ANQGSEA. V gave up 6 bases and J gave up 7 bases; unmatched junction bases: 9. This CDR3 is built from 14 residues. The CDR3: CSVAAGGPGNEQFF. DNA of the CDR3: TGCAGCGTAGCAGCGGGAGGGCCGGGGAATGAGCAGTTCTTC.

V usage is TRBV20-1 and J usage is TRBJ2-7; the D gene is possibly TRBD2 (6 bases). The CDR3 has 15 residues. Trimming took off 2 bases at V and 6 bases at J, with 20 bases between the two ends. Germline values: CDR1 DFQATT, CDR2 SNEGSKA (reference sequence). The CDR3 here is CSARKPGTPLAEQYF. For the CDR3, the DNA is TGCAGTGCTAGAAAACCGGGGACTCCTTTGGCCGAGCAGTACTTC.

This clonotype was detected a few times. This rearrangement joins TRBV5-1 to TRBJ1-1; the D gene is possibly TRBD1 (5 bases). The ends were cut back, 0 bases at V and 0 bases at J, with 12 bases in the middle. The CDR3 totals 16 residues. Germline CDR1 and CDR2: SGHRS and YFSETQ. For the CDR3, the DNA is TGCGCCAGCAGCTTGGCCGTTGGGGCTTTGAACACTGAAGCTTTCTTT. Translated, it gives CASSLAVGALNTEAFF.

The chain is built from TRBV20-1 and TRBJ2-1; 13 positions match TRBD2. The germline gives CDR1 DFQATT, CDR2 SNEGSKA (reference sequence). The CDR3 runs 19 residues. J gave up 2 bases and V 1 base, and 11 bases lay outside the gene matches. CDR3 region: CSARGIPGLAGIPYNEQFF. CDR3 nucleotide sequence: TGCAGTGCTAGAGGTATACCGGGACTAGCGGGAATTCCCTACAATGAGCAGTTCTTC.

The V gene is TRBV6-5, the J gene TRBJ2-6; D is perhaps TRBD1 (6 bases). CDR3 length equals 17 residues. CDR1 MNHEY and CDR2 SVGAGI come from the germline V gene. V was shortened by 4 bases and J by 1 base, with 14 bases between the two germline ends. CDR3 nucleotides: TGTGCCAGCAGTTCTGTCAGGGGCTCTTCTGGGGCCAACGTCCTGACTTTC. Translation: CASSSVRGSSGANVLTF.

The rearrangement joins TRBV21-1 to TRBJ2-7; the tabulated D call, TRBD2, remains unverified against the DNA. TRBV21-1 is a documented pseudogene. This CDR3 contains 16 residues. CDR3 protein: CASLRLAGVWSYEQYF. The CDR3 DNA reads as TGTGCCAGCCTCCGACTAGCGGGAGTTTGGTCCTACGAGCAGTACTTC.